The 5 T cell receptor beta chains listed next were all sequenced from one sample in a study of cytomegalovirus exposure and HLA in healthy donors. Researchers ran the PCR with 60 Vbeta and 13 Jbeta primers. The assay was immunoSEQ multiplex PCR, and TCRdb's table has in-frame clones only and misses some. This repertoire shows roughly 110,000 clones, around 80% found once; its top ten account for about 2.3%. Sequenced input: PBMCs. These receptors were taken from a man aged 40-49 years in good health and CMV-seronegative.

This chain links TRBV2 with TRBJ2-5; 16 nucleotides agree with TRBD2. This CDR3 is built from 16 residues. CDR1 and CDR2 from the germline V gene are SNHLY and FYNNEI. The V and J ends lost 3 bases and 5 bases, in that order; junction bases with no gene match: 3. DNA of the CDR3: TGTGCCAGCAGTGACGGGACTAGCGGGGGGGCGGAGACCCAGTACTTC. It yields the protein CASSDGTSGGAETQYF.

Worth noting for this clone: The CDR3 does not close with the conserved phenylalanine or tryptophan, likely indicating a read error. The J gene is TRBJ2-3, the V gene TRBV4-2, with 8 positions matching TRBD2. The CDR3 extends over 18 amino acids. The V segment lost 0 bases and the J segment 5 bases; nucleotides outside the gene matches: 13. Germline loops: CDR1 LGHNA, CDR2 YNFKEQ. CDR3 protein: CASSQEIPSGGWEDTQYS. The CDR3 DNA sequence: TGTGCCAGCAGCCAAGAAATCCCAAGCGGGGGCTGGGAAGATACGCAGTATTCT.

This clone was detected a few times. V and J are TRBV19 and TRBJ2-3; no clear D gene. From germline, CDR1 is LNHDA and CDR2 SQIVND (reference sequence). Trimming stripped 6 bases from V and 0 bases from J, with 7 bases between. CDR3 size: 13 residues. CDR3 bases: TGTGCCAGTAGACCAACTAGCACAGATACGCAGTATTTT. As protein: CASRPTSTDTQYF.

The V call is TRBV5-1, the J call TRBJ1-4; a weak D match, TRBD1 (6 bases). Germline CDR1 is SGHRS and CDR2 is YFSETQ. CDR3 length equals 16 residues. Between the trimmed V and J ends, which lost 0 bases and 7 bases, there was a span of 16 bases. The DNA of the CDR3 is TGCGCCAGCAGCTTGGCCGTGGGGGGGCGTGGTGAAAAACTGTTTTTT. It yields the protein CASSLAVGGRGEKLFF.

V and J are TRBV29-1 and TRBJ1-1, with 9 bases that match TRBD1. The germline V gene has CDR1 SQVTM and CDR2 ANQGSEA. V lost 6 bases and J lost 5; bases outside the gene matches: 7. The CDR3 length is 13 residues. The CDR3 spells CSVATGGPTEAFF. Here the CDR3 DNA reads TGCAGCGTAGCAACAGGGGGCCCGACTGAAGCTTTCTTT.